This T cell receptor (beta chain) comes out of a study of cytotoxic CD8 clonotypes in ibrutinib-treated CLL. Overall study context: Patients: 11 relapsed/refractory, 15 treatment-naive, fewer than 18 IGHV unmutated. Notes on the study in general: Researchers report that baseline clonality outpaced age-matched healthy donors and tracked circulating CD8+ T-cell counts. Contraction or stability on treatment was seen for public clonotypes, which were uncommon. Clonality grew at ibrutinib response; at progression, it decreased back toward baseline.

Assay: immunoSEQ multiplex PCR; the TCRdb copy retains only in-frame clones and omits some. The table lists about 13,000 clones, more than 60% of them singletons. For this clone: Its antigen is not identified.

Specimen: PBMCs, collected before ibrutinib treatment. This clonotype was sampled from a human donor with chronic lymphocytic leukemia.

As DNA, the CDR3 is TGTGCCAGCAGCCAAGGCGCCCGTGCGGAGACCCAGTACTTC. It encodes CASSQGARAETQYF. The chain links TRBV14 to TRBJ2-5; the D is unclear. The CDR3 runs to 14 residues. The germline gives CDR1 SGHDN, CDR2 FVKESK. Trimming took off 1 base at V and 5 bases at J, with 11 bases between the two ends.